This passage covers 21 T cell receptor beta chains from one sample sequenced in a study of PD-1 blockade in classical Hodgkin lymphoma. There was relapse after autologous stem cell transplantation in every patient, and there was variation in brentuximab vedotin exposure. The table came from immunoSEQ multiplex PCR; TCRdb's copy has only in-frame clones and leaves some out. The sample includes 40,000 to 45,000 clones, about 71% seen only once; the top ten take roughly 3%. The sequencing used peripheral blood mononuclear cells (PBMCs), collected at baseline. These receptor sequences come from a human donor with classical Hodgkin lymphoma.

This clone was detected only once. This rearrangement joins TRBV6-1 to TRBJ1-3, with unresolved D. The V end lost 8 bases, the J end lost 0 bases, and 8 bases lay between the germline ends. This CDR3 contains 13 residues. The germline V gene encodes CDR1 MNHNS and CDR2 SASEGT. The CDR3, as DNA: TGTGCCAGCCTTAGCAGCTCTGGAAACACCATATATTTT. It encodes CASLSSSGNTIYF.

This rearrangement joins TRBV7-9 to TRBJ1-6, with D possibly being TRBD1 (5 bases). Germline V lookup: CDR1 SEHNR, CDR2 FQNEAQ (reference sequence). The CDR3 sequence is 12 residues long. Trimming took off 5 bases at V and 13 bases at J, with 12 bases between the two ends. CDR3 nucleotide sequence: TGTGCCAGCAGCGCGGGGGAGGCGCCCCTCCACTTT. The encoded protein is CASSAGEAPLHF. Using reference TRBV7-9 and TRBJ1-6 for the parts outside the CDR3, the full variable domain is DTGVSQNPRHKITKRGQNVTFRCDPISEHNRLYWYRQTLGQGPEFLTYFQNEAQLEKSRLLSDRFSAERPKGSFSTLEIQRTEQGDSAMYLCASSAGEAPLHFGNGTRLTVT.

The V call is TRBV6-1, the J call TRBJ1-2; weak D call: TRBD1 (6 bases). The CDR3 sequence is 16 residues long. The germline V and J ends were trimmed by 6 bases and 2 bases, with 19 bases remaining between them. Germline CDR1 and CDR2: MNHNS and SASEGT. This chain's CDR3 is CASSERGTFSNYGYTF. CDR3 sequence (DNA): TGTGCCAGCAGCGAAAGGGGGACATTCTCAAACTATGGCTACACCTTC.

The V and J genes are TRBV18 and TRBJ2-3; D unresolved. V was cut by 0 bases and J by 6 bases, with 13 bases left in between. The CDR3 is made up of 15 amino acids. Germline V gene lookup returns CDR1 KGHSH and CDR2 LQKENI. As DNA, the CDR3 is TGTGCCAGCTCACCACCCCTAGGTCTCATGGATACGCAGTATTTT. Amino acid sequence: CASSPPLGLMDTQYF.

The chain links TRBV12-5 to TRBJ1-5, with TRBD1 identical over 8 bases. V lost 1 base to trimming and J lost 4 bases; unmatched junction nucleotides: 6. CDR1 and CDR2 from the germline V gene are LGHNT and FRNRAP. CDR3 length: 16 residues. The CDR3 region has the DNA TGTGCTAGTGGTTTGGGAGGACAGGGTCTGAATCAGCCCCAGCATTTT. Amino acid sequence: CASGLGGQGLNQPQHF. Drawing the rest from reference TRBV12-5 and TRBJ1-5, the complete variable domain is DARVTQTPRHKVTEMGQEVTMRCQPILGHNTVFWYRQTMMQGLELLAYFRNRAPLDDSGMPKDRFSAEMPDATLATLKIQPSEPRDSAVYFCASGLGGQGLNQPQHFGDGTRLSIL.

This clone was seen more than once but under ten times. The chain uses TRBV7-9 and TRBJ2-5; 10 positions agree with TRBD1. CDR3 length equals 15 residues. The ends lost 1 base at V and 4 bases at J; junction bases unmatched: 3. Germline V CDR1 and CDR2: SEHNR, FQNEAQ (reference sequence). In nucleotides, the CDR3 is TGTGCCAGCAGCTTAGTGGACAGGGGGAGAGAGACCCAGTACTTC. Translation gives CASSLVDRGRETQYF.

The chain employs TRBV7-3 and TRBJ2-3, with 7 bases lining up with TRBD2. Germline CDR1 SGHTA, CDR2 FQGTGA. The trim removed 0 bases at V and 5 bases at J, leaving 5 bases unmatched. The CDR3 length is 15 residues. The CDR3 DNA reads as TGTGCCAGCAGCTTAACGGGGAGGGCTGGAGATACGCAGTATTTT. This codes for CASSLTGRAGDTQYF.

V usage is TRBV7-9 and J usage is TRBJ2-2, with 7 nucleotides matching TRBD1. Trimming removed 5 bases from V and 6 bases from J; junction bases left unmatched: 9. This CDR3 spans 15 amino acids. Germline CDR1 and CDR2: SEHNR and FQNEAQ (reference sequence). The CDR3 region is CASSPTGDQAGELFF. The CDR3 coding sequence is TGTGCCAGCAGCCCCACAGGGGATCAGGCCGGGGAGCTGTTTTTT.

The rearrangement uses TRBV11-2 and TRBJ1-2; a possible D gene is TRBD1 (5 bases). Germline V gene data show CDR1 as SGHAT and CDR2 as FQNNGV. The CDR3 contains 13 residues. The ends were cut back, 10 bases at V and 4 bases at J, with 16 bases in the middle. The CDR3 spells CAILSGAPYGYTF. CDR3 bases: TGTGCCATCTTATCTGGGGCCCCCTATGGCTACACCTTC.

Notes on this clone: The sample holds other DNA sequences that translate to the same CDR3. This chain links TRBV4-1 with TRBJ2-5; D remains unclear. Germline V gene data show CDR1 as MGHRA and CDR2 as YSYEKL. Trimming removed 0 bases from V and 4 bases from J, with 6 bases in between. The CDR3 is 13 residues long. This CDR3 is CASSQDWGETQYF. The CDR3 DNA follows: TGCGCCAGCAGCCAAGACTGGGGAGAGACCCAGTACTTC.

The chain has TRBV27 and TRBJ2-7, with 8 bases that match TRBD1. The CDR3 is made up of 15 amino acids. The germline V gene encodes CDR1 MNHEY and CDR2 SMNVEV (reference sequence). The trim removed 8 bases at V and 2 bases at J, leaving 11 bases unmatched. In DNA form, the CDR3 reads TGTGCCAGCCGACAGGGGCCGCAGATCGCCTACGAGCAGTACTTC. Translation: CASRQGPQIAYEQYF.

The rearrangement links TRBV5-4 to TRBJ2-5; D uncertain. Matching the DNA end better, TRBJ2-7 makes the J call doubtful. The CDR3 extends over 15 amino acids. Germline CDR1 SGHNT, CDR2 YYREEE (reference sequence). The CDR3 is CASSRPGPASYEQYF. The CDR3 bases are TGTGCCAGCAGCAGACCCGGGCCAGCCTCCTACGAGCAGTACTTC.

The V and J genes are TRBV6-5 and TRBJ1-2; 10 bases map to TRBD1. CDR1 is MNHEY, CDR2 SVGAGI, per germline. The J segment lost 5 bases and the V segment lost 0 bases, leaving 6 bases of the junction unmatched. The CDR3 consists of 16 residues. CDR3 amino acids: CASSYSRTGGNYGYTF. In DNA form, the CDR3 reads TGTGCCAGCAGTTACTCGAGGACAGGGGGGAATTATGGCTACACCTTC.

There are many counts of this clone. The chain couples TRBV19 to TRBJ1-4; 8 bases map to TRBD1. CDR3 size: 11 residues. Germline CDR1 LNHDA, CDR2 SQIVND (reference sequence). J lost 12 bases, V lost 6 bases, and 3 bases had no gene match. CDR3 region: CASSLQGELFF. Here the CDR3 DNA reads TGTGCCAGTAGCCTACAGGGGGAACTGTTTTTT.

The CDR3 reads CATSADRQETQYF. In DNA, the CDR3 is TGTGCCACCTCGGCTGACCGCCAAGAGACCCAGTACTTC. The V call is TRBV15, the J call TRBJ2-5; the D is unclear. The ends were cut back, 8 bases at V and 1 base at J, with 11 bases in the middle. This CDR3 comprises 13 residues. From germline, CDR1 is LNHNV and CDR2 YYDKDF (reference sequence).

V gene TRBV7-8 combines with J gene TRBJ2-7; 7 nucleotides align to TRBD1. CDR1 is SGHVS and CDR2 is FQNEAQ in the germline V gene. The trim removed 4 bases at V and 6 bases at J, leaving 6 bases unmatched. CDR3 length: 13 amino acids. CDR3 in amino acids: CASSSGTVSEQYF. For the CDR3, the DNA is TGTGCCAGCAGCTCCGGGACAGTGTCCGAGCAGTACTTC.

V is TRBV2 and J is TRBJ2-3, with 9 positions matching TRBD2. Germline V lookup: CDR1 SNHLY, CDR2 FYNNEI. The ends lost 6 bases at V and 5 bases at J; junction bases unmatched: 6. The CDR3 covers 14 residues. CDR3 region: CASRGGLARDTQYF. For the CDR3, the DNA is TGTGCCAGCAGGGGCGGACTAGCGCGAGATACGCAGTATTTT.

The V and J genes are TRBV7-9 and TRBJ2-5; weak D call: TRBD2 (5 bases). V was cut by 8 bases and J by 3 bases, with 19 bases left in between. There are 15 residues in the CDR3. Germline V gene lookup returns CDR1 SEHNR and CDR2 FQNEAQ (reference sequence). In nucleotides, the CDR3 is TGTGCCAGCGGACTTGGAGAGGGCGTGGAAGAGACCCAGTACTTC. Translating it yields CASGLGEGVEETQYF.

This sequence joins TRBV7-9 and TRBJ2-7; D unresolved. Looked up from germline, CDR1 is SEHNR and CDR2 is FQNEAQ (reference sequence). CDR3 length equals 17 residues. V lost 3 bases and J 1 base, leaving 19 bases between the germline ends. The DNA for the CDR3 is TGTGCCAGCAGCTTCAGTGTGTTGGGTGGAAAATCCTACGAGCAGTACTTC. It codes for CASSFSVLGGKSYEQYF.

In its sample, this clone was seen a few times. The rearrangement links TRBV6-5 to TRBJ2-1; 7 bases map to TRBD2. Trimming removed 6 bases from V and 2 bases from J; junction bases left unmatched: 7. Germline V lookup: CDR1 MNHEY, CDR2 SVGAGI. The length of the CDR3 is 15 residues. In DNA form, the CDR3 reads TGTGCCAGCAGCCTCAGTCGGGGGGCCTACAATGAGCAGTTCTTC. Protein sequence: CASSLSRGAYNEQFF.

The J gene is TRBJ2-1, the V gene TRBV19; D gene ambiguous. V shed 3 bases and J shed 5 bases, with 5 bases lying between them. The CDR3 contains 12 residues. Germline CDR1 is LNHDA and CDR2 is SQIVND (reference sequence). CDR3 region: CASSIPNNEQFF. CDR3 DNA sequence: TGTGCCAGTAGTATCCCTAACAATGAGCAGTTCTTC.